This record covers a single T cell receptor (beta chain). Germline-derived CDR1 and CDR2 are MNHEY and SMNVEV (reference sequence). The CDR3 length is 14 residues. The V end was cut by 5 bases, the J end by 8 bases, with 15 bases between. The sample is drawn from a study of blood T cells in healthy people across ages. With a J-beta primer mix and a sample-barcoded 5' primer, a second PCR ran about 7 to 11 cycles. TCRdb re-called the 5' RACE reads through MiXCR, storing one row per CDR3 protein. The table shows about 1 million distinct CDR3 sequences, with roughly 45% occurring only once. About 9.6 milliliters of peripheral blood were drawn from each donor into EDTA-treated tubes. The extraction recovered at least 5 micrograms of total RNA per sample.

Sequencing was done on a sample of blood. The chain is built from TRBV27 and TRBJ1-4; perhaps TRBD1 as D (6 bases). The receptor's source is a woman aged 60-75 years in good health. The CDR3 loop reads CASSNTGYREKLFF. The CDR3 DNA sequence: TGTGCCAGCAGTAACACAGGGTATCGGGAAAAACTGTTTTTT.